Included here is one T cell receptor (beta chain) sequence, with context. Its specificity is not known. This sample is drawn from a study of T cell repertoires in cytomegalovirus infection. For the study at large: CMV infection plus the matching HLA type was flagged by public TCR beta signatures.

From the reads, TCRdb called clonotypes with MiXCR, one entry per CDR3 protein. The sample records 100,000 to 150,000 distinct CDR3 sequences, 20% to 30% being singletons. Study-wide results and limits: Within the response measured ex vivo, HLA-C-restricted CMV-specific TCR beta clonotypes were dominant. Cumulative public TCR beta family frequency identified carriers of CMV plus the relevant HLA.

The TCR comes from a human donor in good health (CMV status not recorded). Some clones in this sample may be carry-over from other donors' samples. The sequenced sample consisted of PBMCs, sequenced either directly or after in vitro stimulation (not recorded which).

CDR3 residues: CAISGLAGGETQYF. CDR3 DNA sequence: TGTGCCATCAGCGGACTAGCGGGAGGAGAGACCCAGTACTTC. The rearrangement links TRBV10-3 to TRBJ2-5; 14 bases line up with TRBD2. The V gene's germline CDR1 is ENHRY and CDR2 SYGVKD. J gave up 4 bases and V 6 bases, and 1 base lay outside the gene matches. CDR3 length equals 14 residues.